The next 30 T cell receptor beta chains were all read from a single sample in a study of T cell repertoires in cytomegalovirus infection. These TCRs are of unknown antigen specificity. MiXCR, applied by TCRdb to the reads, yields one record per CDR3 protein. The repertoire holds roughly 110,000 distinct CDR3 sequences, with 10% as singletons. Source material: PBMCs, sequenced either directly or after in vitro stimulation (not recorded which). The receptors here all came from a human donor in good health (CMV status not recorded). Some clones in this sample may be carry-over from other donors' samples.

This clonotype was picked up many times. CDR3 in amino acids: CASSETTDTQYF. In nucleotides, the CDR3 is TGTGCCAGCAGTGAGACTACAGATACGCAGTATTTT. V and J are TRBV2 and TRBJ2-3, with no clear D. This CDR3 contains 12 residues. Trimming left V 3 bases short and J 3 bases short, with 4 bases between. The germline CDR1 and CDR2 sequences are SNHLY and FYNNEI.

A word on this clonotype: A much larger clone differs from this one at a single base, so this may be a read error. Since no conserved phenylalanine or tryptophan closes the CDR3, a read error is the likely cause. This chain joins TRBV19 and TRBJ2-3; D is undetermined. The CDR3 runs 14 residues. The V and J ends lost 6 bases and 2 bases respectively, with 12 bases between them. The germline CDR1 and CDR2 sequences are LNHDA and SQIVND (reference sequence). CDR3 in DNA: TGTGCCAGTAGCATCCTAGGAGACACAGATACGCAGTATTTG. This gives the protein CASSILGDTDTQYL.

The CDR3 DNA reads TGTGCCAGTAGTTCCACGACGAGAAATTCGGCCGAGCAGTACTTC. As protein: CASSSTTRNSAEQYF. This chain uses TRBV19 with TRBJ2-7; D remains unclear. Trimming left V 5 bases short and J 6 bases short, with 20 bases between. In germline, CDR1 is LNHDA, CDR2 SQIVND (reference sequence). The CDR3 covers 15 residues.

The J gene is TRBJ2-3, the V gene TRBV7-3; 8 nucleotides agree with TRBD2. The CDR3 is made up of 15 amino acids. Germline assignment: CDR1 SGHTA and CDR2 FQGTGA. Losses at the gene ends were 5 bases for V and 2 bases for J; bases not matched to a gene: 6. The CDR3 reads CASSPTSGFTDTQYF. CDR3 nucleotide sequence: TGTGCCAGCAGCCCCACTAGCGGCTTCACAGATACGCAGTATTTT.

V usage is TRBV29-1 and J usage is TRBJ2-1; D is ambiguous. The germline CDR1 and CDR2 sequences are SQVTM and ANQGSEA. The germline V and J ends were trimmed by 1 base and 6 bases, with 7 bases remaining between them. This CDR3 comprises 12 residues. Written as DNA, the CDR3 is TGCAGCGTTGAAGTCTACGCCAATGAGCAGTTCTTC. Protein sequence: CSVEVYANEQFF.

The rearrangement joins TRBV9 to TRBJ2-1; TRBD1 or TRBD2 may be the D gene (5 bases each). The CDR3 runs 14 residues. Germline V gives CDR1 SGDLS, CDR2 YYNGEE. Trimming pared 1 base from V and 8 bases from J, leaving 13 bases between. The chain's CDR3 is CASSVRGHLDEQFF. The CDR3 region has the DNA TGTGCCAGCAGCGTACGGGGCCACCTGGATGAGCAGTTCTTC.

This clonotype occurred many times. The rearrangement joins TRBV6-2 or TRBV6-3 to TRBJ2-1, with TRBD1 as a possible D gene (6 bases). Germline V gives CDR1 MNHEY, CDR2 SVGEGT. The V end was cut by 7 bases, the J end by 14 bases, with 24 bases between. This CDR3 has 14 amino acids. CDR3 amino acids: CASTSAQGTSRKFF. CDR3 bases: TGTGCCAGCACCTCCGCCCAGGGGACCTCCCGAAAGTTCTTC.

This clonotype was counted ten times or more. The chain links TRBV28 to TRBJ2-1; TRBD2 matches at 10 bases. V gave up 8 bases and J gave up 5 bases; unmatched junction bases: 9. The CDR3 runs to 15 residues. In germline, CDR1 is MDHEN, CDR2 SYDVKM. The CDR3 loop is CASVGSGTSDNEQFF. The CDR3 coding sequence is TGTGCCAGCGTTGGGTCCGGGACTAGCGACAATGAGCAGTTCTTC.

This clonotype was detected a few times. The J gene is TRBJ1-2, the V gene TRBV28, with D possibly matching TRBD1 (5 bases). Looked up from germline, CDR1 is MDHEN and CDR2 is SYDVKM. Trimming took off 5 bases at V and 11 bases at J, with 18 bases between the two ends. The CDR3 has 13 amino acids. DNA of the CDR3: TGTGCCAGCAGTCACCGGGACGCTCAGAGGTACACCTTC. This gives the protein CASSHRDAQRYTF.

In its sample, this clonotype was seen many times. The chain carries TRBV7-2 and TRBJ2-7; D might be TRBD2 (7 bases). The length of the CDR3 is 15 residues. Germline CDR1 and CDR2: SGHTA and FQGNSA. The V end lost 4 bases, the J end lost 3 bases, and 16 bases lay between the germline ends. This CDR3 reads CASSSQGGAIYEQYV. As DNA, the CDR3 is TGTGCCAGCAGCTCCCAAGGGGGGGCAATCTACGAGCAGTACGTC.

This clonotype showed up many times. V usage is TRBV6-1 and J usage is TRBJ2-1; the D is unclear. CDR1 is MNHNS and CDR2 is SASEGT in the germline V gene. V lost 6 bases and J lost 10, with 10 bases in between. This CDR3 has 11 residues. The CDR3 DNA is TGTGCCAGCAGCGAGCGCGGAGAGCAGTTCTTC. Translated: CASSERGEQFF.

This clonotype was recorded a few times. The chain combines TRBV9 with TRBJ2-7, with D uncertain. The CDR3 runs to 14 residues. With 0 bases removed from V and 1 base from J, the gap between germline ends came to 8 bases. Germline CDR1 SGDLS, CDR2 YYNGEE. DNA for the CDR3: TGTGCCAGCAGCGTAGAGGGCTGGTCCTACGAGCAGTACTTC. Translation: CASSVEGWSYEQYF. The full variable domain, its missing parts supplied by reference TRBV9 and TRBJ2-7, is DSGVTQTPKHLITATGQRVTLRCSPRSGDLSVYWYQQSLDQGLQFLIQYYNGEERAKGNILERFSAQQFPDLHSELNLSSLELGDSALYFCASSVEGWSYEQYFGPGTRLTVT.

The chain employs TRBV30 and TRBJ2-1, with TRBD1 identical over 11 bases. CDR3 size: 13 residues. V lost 4 bases and J lost 6; bases outside the gene matches: 2. The germline V gene has CDR1 GTSNPN and CDR2 SVGIG (reference sequence). The CDR3 DNA reads TGTGCCTGGACCGGGACAGGGGGCAATGAGCAGTTCTTC. Translation: CAWTGTGGNEQFF.

This clonotype was detected only a few times. This sequence joins TRBV11-2 and TRBJ1-4; possibly TRBD1 for D (6 bases). The CDR3 spans 16 residues. The germline CDR1 and CDR2 sequences are SGHAT and FQNNGV. Trimming removed 5 bases at V and 8 bases at J, with 21 bases between. The CDR3 protein is CASSRARGANGEKLFF. CDR3 nucleotide sequence: TGTGCCAGCAGCCGCGCGAGGGGGGCGAATGGGGAAAAACTGTTTTTT.

The CDR3: CASSTDRSRHQHF. The CDR3 nucleotides are TGTGCCAGCAGCACTGACAGGTCTCGACACCAGCATTTT. The V call is TRBV7-2, the J call TRBJ1-5, with TRBD1 as a possible D gene (6 bases). This CDR3 contains 13 residues. Deletions cut 5 bases from V and 12 bases from J, with 17 bases between. Per the germline V gene, CDR1 is SGHTA and CDR2 is FQGNSA.

This clonotype was seen many times. For the CDR3, the DNA is TGTGCCAGCAGCTTATACCCCGTGACAGCATCTGGAAACACCATATATTTT. Protein: CASSLYPVTASGNTIYF. The chain links TRBV7-2 to TRBJ1-3, with D perhaps matching TRBD1 (5 bases). CDR3 length equals 17 residues. CDR1 is SGHTA and CDR2 is FQGNSA in the germline V gene. V was clipped by 2 bases and J by 1 base, with 15 bases between them. Full variable domain (missing parts from reference TRBV7-2 and TRBJ1-3): GAGVSQSPSNKVTEKGKDVELRCDPISGHTALYWYRQSLGQGLEFLIYFQGNSAPDKSGLPSDRFSAERTGGSVSTLTIQRTQQEDSAVYLCASSLYPVTASGNTIYFGEGSWLTVV.

This clonotype occurred a few times. This chain joins TRBV14 and TRBJ2-7; 12 bases are a match to TRBD1. The CDR3 covers 14 residues. Germline assignment: CDR1 SGHDN and CDR2 FVKESK. V lost 4 bases and J lost 9; bases outside the gene matches: 7. In DNA form, the CDR3 reads TGTGCCAGCAGCCCCTGGGGACAGGGGGCGAGGCAGTACTTC. Translated, it gives CASSPWGQGARQYF.

This clonotype was recorded many times. This rearrangement joins TRBV12-3 or TRBV12-4 to TRBJ2-5; no reliable D call. V lost 4 bases and J 4 bases, leaving 13 bases between the germline ends. The CDR3 consists of 14 residues. The CDR3 sequence is CASSSVDFSETQYF. CDR3 bases: TGTGCCAGCAGTTCGGTAGATTTTTCAGAGACCCAGTACTTC.

The rearrangement joins TRBV28 to TRBJ1-4; no clear D. Germline CDR1 and CDR2: MDHEN and SYDVKM. The CDR3 runs to 14 residues. V shed 5 bases and J shed 0 bases, with 7 bases lying between them. CDR3 amino acids: CASSLEATNEKLFF. In nucleotides, the CDR3 is TGTGCCAGCAGTCTAGAAGCAACTAATGAAAAACTGTTTTTT.

The chain joins TRBV12-3 or TRBV12-4 to TRBJ2-1, with unresolved D. V was cut by 7 bases and J by 6 bases, with 7 bases left in between. The CDR3 is made up of 11 amino acids. CDR3 coding DNA: TGTGCCAGCACCGACTTCAATGAGCAGTTCTTC. Translated, it gives CASTDFNEQFF.

This clonotype was recorded a few times. The chain couples TRBV12-3 or TRBV12-4 to TRBJ1-5; D is unresolved. V gave up 6 bases and J gave up 15 bases, with 21 bases separating them. This CDR3 spans 13 amino acids. CDR3 residues: CASSQTNGPGRHF. CDR3 nucleotides: TGTGCCAGCAGCCAGACTAACGGCCCGGGGAGGCATTTT.

This clonotype has a count of ten or more. The chain combines TRBV7-2 with TRBJ1-3; possibly TRBD1 for D (5 bases). Between the trimmed V and J ends, which lost 0 bases and 6 bases, there was a span of 12 bases. The germline gives CDR1 SGHTA, CDR2 FQGNSA. The CDR3 totals 15 residues. CDR3 amino acids: CASSLATVPLNTIYF. CDR3 sequence (DNA): TGTGCCAGCAGCTTAGCGACAGTTCCTCTAAACACCATATATTTT.

V usage is TRBV2 and J usage is TRBJ2-1, with 13 positions matching TRBD2. After removal of 6 bases from V and 8 bases from J, the junction contained 13 bases not matched to a gene. Germline-derived CDR1 and CDR2 are SNHLY and FYNNEI. The length of the CDR3 is 17 residues. In DNA form, the CDR3 reads TGTGCCAGCAGCATCGGGACTAGCGGGATGGGAGTGGATGAGCAGTTCTTC. It is translated as CASSIGTSGMGVDEQFF.

A few counts support this clonotype. The chain combines TRBV29-1 with TRBJ2-3, with 7 bases matching TRBD2. J lost 2 bases, V lost 5 bases, and 4 bases had no gene match. The CDR3 is 13 amino acids. Germline V gives CDR1 SQVTM, CDR2 ANQGSEA. The CDR3 protein is CSVSGGSTDTQYF. In DNA, the CDR3 is TGCAGCGTTTCGGGAGGCTCCACAGATACGCAGTATTTT.

The genes are TRBV5-5 and TRBJ2-3; D is uncertain. The ends were cut back, 7 bases at V and 2 bases at J, with 20 bases in the middle. CDR1 SGHKS and CDR2 YYEKEE come from the germline V gene (reference sequence). This CDR3 is 16 amino acids long. CDR3 nucleotide sequence: TGTGCCAGCTGGCGCCCGACGGCTTCCAACACAGATACGCAGTATTTT. It yields the protein CASWRPTASNTDTQYF.

This clonotype has ten or more counts. The chain recombines TRBV11-2 with TRBJ2-5, with TRBD1 identical over 7 bases. Unmatched junction bases numbered 10, after V lost 2 bases and J lost 4 bases. Germline values: CDR1 SGHAT, CDR2 FQNNGV. The CDR3 totals 16 residues. The CDR3 sequence: CASSLPMDRLVETQYF. The DNA of the CDR3 is TGTGCCAGCAGCTTACCTATGGACAGGCTTGTAGAGACCCAGTACTTC.

This clonotype was counted ten times or more. This chain links TRBV12-3 or TRBV12-4 with TRBJ1-5; 8 bases match TRBD1. The CDR3 loop spans 17 amino acids. Trimming took 1 base from V and 7 from J; bases not matched to a gene: 12. The CDR3 loop is CASSLGQGTVGGQPQHF. The CDR3 region has the DNA TGTGCCAGCAGTTTAGGACAGGGGACGGTAGGAGGGCAGCCCCAGCATTTT.

Of note for this clonotype: It may be a read error: a sequence one base away is much more abundant. The chain carries TRBV7-8 and TRBJ1-1, with 11 bases that match TRBD1. Germline V gene sequence: CDR1 SGHVS, CDR2 FQNEAQ. This CDR3 region has 15 residues. The CDR3 sequence is CVSSLGQGGDTEAFF. The CDR3 DNA is TGTGTCAGCAGCTTGGGACAGGGGGGGGACACTGAAGCTTTCTTT.

This clonotype occurred many times. J is TRBJ2-7 and V is TRBV7-2; D unresolved. From germline, CDR1 is SGHTA and CDR2 FQGNSA. The CDR3 runs to 14 residues. V dropped 5 bases and J dropped 7 bases, with 18 bases sitting between them. CDR3 loop: CASSPEPLSREQYF. CDR3 nucleotide sequence: TGTGCCAGCAGCCCAGAACCATTATCGAGGGAGCAGTACTTC.

This clonotype showed up many times. This rearrangement joins TRBV7-2 to TRBJ1-2; TRBD1 is a possible D gene (5 bases). The germline gives CDR1 SGHTA, CDR2 FQGNSA. Trimming removed 1 base at V and 4 bases at J, with 16 bases between. The CDR3 sequence is 16 residues long. The CDR3 DNA reads as TGTGCCAGCAGCTTAGATCCGGGGGACTTGGGCTATGGCTACACCTTC. Its protein is CASSLDPGDLGYGYTF.